This T cell receptor beta chain stems from a study of T-cell memory formation after mild COVID-19. Study at large: The TCR clusters were mostly specific to one donor. Study results and limitations: The authors left the SARS-CoV-2 specificity of second-wave clones peaking on day 37 unconfirmed.

TCRdb fed the 5' RACE reads into MiXCR, producing one record per CDR3 protein. Of around 200,000 distinct CDR3 sequences detected, 20% to 25% appear once; the ten largest clones hold roughly 24%. Comments on this clonotype: Its antigen is unknown.

This receptor was taken from an adult woman who had mild COVID-19 (a few samples of this study predate the infection). Cell type and time point are not known. The sequenced sample consisted of PBMCs or a T cell subset sorted from them (not recorded which).

The CDR3 region is CASSLADSYQETQYF. In DNA, the CDR3 is TGCGCCAGCAGCTTAGCGGACAGCTACCAAGAGACCCAGTACTTC. The chain joins TRBV5-1 to TRBJ2-5, with D possibly being TRBD1 (6 bases). The CDR3 totals 15 residues. CDR1 is SGHRS and CDR2 is YFSETQ in the germline V gene. Deletions cut 2 bases from V and 0 bases from J, with 11 bases between.